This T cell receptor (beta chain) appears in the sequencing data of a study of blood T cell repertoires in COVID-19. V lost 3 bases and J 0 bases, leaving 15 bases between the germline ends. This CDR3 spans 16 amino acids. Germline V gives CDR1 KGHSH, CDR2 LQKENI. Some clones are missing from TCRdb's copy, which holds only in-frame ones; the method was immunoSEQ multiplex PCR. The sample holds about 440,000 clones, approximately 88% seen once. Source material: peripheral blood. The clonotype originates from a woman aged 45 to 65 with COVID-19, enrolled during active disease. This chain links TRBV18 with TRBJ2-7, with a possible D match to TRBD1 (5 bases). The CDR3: CASSPDSSSISYEQYF. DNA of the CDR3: TGTGCCAGCTCACCCGACAGCTCTTCGATCTCCTACGAGCAGTACTTC. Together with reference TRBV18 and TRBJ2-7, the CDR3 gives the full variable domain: NAGVMQNPRHLVRRRGQEARLRCSPMKGHSHVYWYRQLPEEGLKFMVYLQKENIIDESGMPKERFSAEFPKEGPSILRIQQVVRGDSAAYFCASSPDSSSISYEQYFGPGTRLTVT.